These T cell receptor beta chains were read from a single sample in a study of beta chain features in type 1 diabetes. The assay was immunoSEQ multiplex PCR, and TCRdb's table has in-frame clones only and misses some. The sample lists over 650,000 clones, more than 12% occurring once. The specimen was naive CD4+ T cells from blood. The receptor source for this set is a man aged 18 to 30 with type 1 diabetes. CDR3s include the opening cysteine and the closing phenylalanine or tryptophan. Each record gives: clone size, J gene, D gene, V gene, CDR3 DNA, CDR3 protein. D genes are given only for firm matches. Size values are once, few and many counts, or a class for expanded clones, and some rows have none.

abundance: few
j_gene: TRBJ1-2
d_gene: TRBD1
v_gene: TRBV30
CDR3nt: TGTGCTCGAGGGGGCCTTGGTGGCTACACCTTC
CDR3aa: CARGGLGGYTF

abundance: few
j_gene: TRBJ2-5
d_gene: TRBD2
v_gene: TRBV10-3
CDR3nt: TGTGCCATCAGCACAACGAATACTAGCGGGGGTAAAGAGACCCAGTACTTC
CDR3aa: CAISTTNTSGGKETQYF

abundance: few
j_gene: TRBJ1-5
d_gene: .
v_gene: TRBV23-1
CDR3nt: TGCGCCAGCAGTCGCTTCTTAAGCAATCAGCCCCAGCATTTT
CDR3aa: CASSRFLSNQPQHF

abundance: .
j_gene: TRBJ1-2
d_gene: TRBD1
v_gene: TRBV28
CDR3nt: TGTGCCAGCAGTTTAAGGGGACAGGGGAACTATGGCTACACCTTC
CDR3aa: CASSLRGQGNYGYTF

abundance: .
j_gene: TRBJ2-3
d_gene: .
v_gene: TRBV5-4
CDR3nt: TGTGCCAGCAGCTTGGTTGGCAGCACAGATACGCAGTATTTT
CDR3aa: CASSLVGSTDTQYF

abundance: few
j_gene: TRBJ2-7
d_gene: .
v_gene: TRBV11-3
CDR3nt: TGTGCCAGCAGCATCGGGGAGTACGAGCAGTACTTC
CDR3aa: CASSIGEYEQYF

abundance: .
j_gene: TRBJ2-5
d_gene: .
v_gene: TRBV9
CDR3nt: TGTGCCAGCAGCGTCGGATCGTACCAAGAGACCCAGTACTTC
CDR3aa: CASSVGSYQETQYF

abundance: few
j_gene: TRBJ2-1
d_gene: .
v_gene: TRBV7-9
CDR3nt: TGTGCCAGCAGCCCCAGGGGCCAGATAAACAATGAGCAGTTCTTC
CDR3aa: CASSPRGQINNEQFF

abundance: few
j_gene: TRBJ1-2
d_gene: .
v_gene: TRBV5-4
CDR3nt: TGTGCCAGCAGCTTGTTGGGGCCTGAGGGCTACACCTTC
CDR3aa: CASSLLGPEGYTF

abundance: .
j_gene: TRBJ2-5
d_gene: TRBD2
v_gene: TRBV25-1
CDR3nt: TGTGCCAGCAGTGCCCGAACTAGCGTCGAGACCCAGTACTTC
CDR3aa: CASSARTSVETQYF

abundance: .
j_gene: TRBJ1-1
d_gene: .
v_gene: TRBV19
CDR3nt: TGTGCCAGTAGAGAAAACACTGTAGCTTTCTTT
CDR3aa: CASRENTVAFF

abundance: .
j_gene: TRBJ2-7
d_gene: .
v_gene: TRBV5-1
CDR3nt: TGCGCCAGCAGCTTGACTAGACACGAGCAGTACTTC
CDR3aa: CASSLTRHEQYF

abundance: .
j_gene: TRBJ1-1
d_gene: .
v_gene: TRBV6-5
CDR3nt: TGTGCCAGCAGTTACAGTAGGAACACTGAAGCTTTCTTT
CDR3aa: CASSYSRNTEAFF

abundance: .
j_gene: TRBJ1-1
d_gene: .
v_gene: TRBV29-1
CDR3nt: TGCAGCGGGGGGGATGGGTCGGCTGAAGCTTTCTTT
CDR3aa: CSGGDGSAEAFF

abundance: few
j_gene: TRBJ1-4
d_gene: .
v_gene: TRBV18
CDR3nt: TGTGCCAGCTCACCTTACCAACGGAATGAAAAACTGTTTTTT
CDR3aa: CASSPYQRNEKLFF

abundance: .
j_gene: TRBJ2-7
d_gene: .
v_gene: TRBV20-1
CDR3nt: TGCAGTGCCCTAGTTTCCGAGCAGTACTTC
CDR3aa: CSALVSEQYF

abundance: few
j_gene: TRBJ1-2
d_gene: .
v_gene: TRBV5-1
CDR3nt: TGCGCCAGCAGCTTGGACACCAACTATGGCTACACCTTC
CDR3aa: CASSLDTNYGYTF

abundance: .
j_gene: TRBJ2-1
d_gene: TRBD1
v_gene: TRBV9
CDR3nt: TGTGCCAGCAGGGGTACAGGGGCCTACAATGAGCAGTTCTTC
CDR3aa: CASRGTGAYNEQFF

abundance: once
j_gene: TRBJ2-6
d_gene: .
v_gene: TRBV11-3
CDR3nt: TGTGCCAGCAGCTCGAGGGCATCCGGGGCCAACGTCCTGACTTTC
CDR3aa: CASSSRASGANVLTF

abundance: few
j_gene: TRBJ2-2
d_gene: .
v_gene: TRBV5-1
CDR3nt: TGCGCCAGCACCTGGAGTGGGAACACCGGGGAGCTGTTTTTT
CDR3aa: CASTWSGNTGELFF

abundance: .
j_gene: TRBJ1-2
d_gene: TRBD1
v_gene: TRBV9
CDR3nt: TGTGCCAGCAGCGGACCGGGACAGCCTCTAGCTAACTATGGCTACACCTTC
CDR3aa: CASSGPGQPLANYGYTF

abundance: few
j_gene: TRBJ2-3
d_gene: .
v_gene: TRBV5-4
CDR3nt: TGTGCCAGCAGCATATACAGGGTTGGAGATACGCAGTATTTT
CDR3aa: CASSIYRVGDTQYF

abundance: few
j_gene: TRBJ2-6
d_gene: .
v_gene: TRBV7-2
CDR3nt: TGTGCCAGCAGCCCCCGGACCTCCGTCTCTGGGGCCAACGTCCTGACTTTC
CDR3aa: CASSPRTSVSGANVLTF

abundance: few
j_gene: TRBJ1-1
d_gene: .
v_gene: TRBV7-2
CDR3nt: TGTGCCAGCAGCTTAGAGGCAACCTGGGGCGCTGAAGCTTTCTTT
CDR3aa: CASSLEATWGAEAFF

abundance: .
j_gene: TRBJ1-4
d_gene: .
v_gene: TRBV27
CDR3nt: TGTGCCAGCAGTGAACAGGGAGTTCGGTCAACTAATGAAAAACTGTTTTTT
CDR3aa: CASSEQGVRSTNEKLFF

abundance: .
j_gene: TRBJ2-7
d_gene: TRBD1
v_gene: TRBV30
CDR3nt: TGTGCCTGGAGTCGACAGGGGGTCGGCTACGAGCAGTACTTC
CDR3aa: CAWSRQGVGYEQYF

abundance: .
j_gene: TRBJ2-7
d_gene: .
v_gene: TRBV18
CDR3nt: TGTGCCAGCTCACCATACCCCACCTACGAGCAGTACTTC
CDR3aa: CASSPYPTYEQYF

abundance: .
j_gene: TRBJ1-1
d_gene: TRBD1
v_gene: TRBV2
CDR3nt: TGTGCCAGCACCAAGACCCCGGGACAGATCATGAACACTGAAGCTTTCTTT
CDR3aa: CASTKTPGQIMNTEAFF

abundance: few
j_gene: TRBJ2-7
d_gene: TRBD1
v_gene: TRBV30
CDR3nt: TGTGCCTGGAGTGTATTATTGGGCGGGACAGGGACCTACGAGCAGTACTTC
CDR3aa: CAWSVLLGGTGTYEQYF

abundance: few
j_gene: TRBJ2-7
d_gene: TRBD1
v_gene: TRBV14
CDR3nt: TGTGCCAGCAGCCAACGAAGGACAGGGCTCGCCGAGCAGTACTTC
CDR3aa: CASSQRRTGLAEQYF

abundance: .
j_gene: TRBJ2-5
d_gene: TRBD1
v_gene: TRBV5-4
CDR3nt: TGTGCCAGCAGCACTCAGGACAGGGGTCTGGAGACCCAGTACTTC
CDR3aa: CASSTQDRGLETQYF

abundance: few
j_gene: TRBJ2-7
d_gene: .
v_gene: TRBV29-1
CDR3nt: TGCAGCGTGACTTCGACGAGCCTCAGCTCCTACGAGCAGTACTTC
CDR3aa: CSVTSTSLSSYEQYF